Sequencing of this TCR beta chain was carried out in a study of T cell responses to AZD1222 COVID-19 vaccine. The V end was cut by 1 base, the J end by 3 bases, with 13 bases between. The V gene's germline CDR1 is SGHVS and CDR2 FNYEAQ. The CDR3 runs 16 residues. Using immunoSEQ multiplex PCR, the repertoire was profiled, and TCRdb retains in-frame clones only, with some absent. The top ten hold roughly 6.5% of the sample, which has 7,500 to 8,500 clones, roughly 90% seen once. With respect to this clone: Its antigen is undetermined.

Overall study findings and caveats: Mapped onto spike, vaccine-associated CD4 TCRs spanned it and were dominant at 160-218 and 743-854. Vaccination with two AZD1222 doses was followed by a rise in Spike-specific TCR breadth and depth.

The specimen comprised peripheral blood, sampled 28 days after the second AZD1222 dose. The genes are TRBV7-6 and TRBJ1-3; the D gene is possibly TRBD1 (5 bases). This receptor was taken from an adult who received the AZD1222 COVID-19 vaccine. In nucleotides, the CDR3 is TGTGCCAGCAGCTTAGTCTCAGGGAGTGGTGGAAACACCATATATTTT. This sequence encodes CASSLVSGSGGNTIYF.